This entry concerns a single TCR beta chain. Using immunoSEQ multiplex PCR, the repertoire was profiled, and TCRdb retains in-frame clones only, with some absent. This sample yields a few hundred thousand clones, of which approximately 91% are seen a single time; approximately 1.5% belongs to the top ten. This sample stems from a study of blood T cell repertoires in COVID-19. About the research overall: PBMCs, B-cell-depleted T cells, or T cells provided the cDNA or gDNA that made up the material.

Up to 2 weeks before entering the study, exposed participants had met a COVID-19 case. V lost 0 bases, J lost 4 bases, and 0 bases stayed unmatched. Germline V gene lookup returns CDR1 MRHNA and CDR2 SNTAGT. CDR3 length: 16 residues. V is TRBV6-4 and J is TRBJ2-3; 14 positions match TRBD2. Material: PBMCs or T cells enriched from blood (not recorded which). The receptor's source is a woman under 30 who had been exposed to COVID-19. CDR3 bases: TGTGCCAGCAGTGACTCGACTAGCGGGGGGGCAGATACGCAGTATTTT. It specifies CASSDSTSGGADTQYF.